The TCR beta chain under discussion was sequenced for a study of T cells in Graves' hyperthyroidism and ophthalmopathy. The CDR3 sequence is 13 residues long. V dropped 0 bases and J dropped 9 bases, with 12 bases sitting between them. The germline V gene encodes CDR1 SGDLS and CDR2 YYNGEE. This clonotype was observed a single time. This sequence may be a read error, since a much larger clone differs from it by one base. The source material, RNA transcripts, was used to amplify TCR beta CDR3 regions. Researchers ran a first-round RT-PCR on the TCR CDR3 using the HTBI primer set. A single record per CDR3 protein comes from TCRdb applying MiXCR to the multiplex PCR reads. The repertoire consists of 800,000 or so distinct CDR3 sequences, with about 38% occurring once and the leading ten covering around 9.3%. Patients between 18 and 65 years old had hyperthyroidism, newly diagnosed and lasting under 2 months. 9 to 10 ml fresh peripheral blood yielded the PBMCs.

The specimen was blood. The chain couples TRBV9 to TRBJ2-5; TRBD2 is a possible D gene (6 bases). The sequence derives from a man aged 18-30 years with Graves' hyperthyroidism. The CDR3 spells CASSVEGWEAQYF. Written as DNA, the CDR3 is TGTGCCAGCAGCGTAGAGGGGTGGGAGGCCCAGTACTTC. Filled out from reference TRBV9 and TRBJ2-5, the complete variable domain reads DSGVTQTPKHLITATGQRVTLRCSPRSGDLSVYWYQQSLDQGLQFLIQYYNGEERAKGNILERFSAQQFPDLHSELNLSSLELGDSALYFCASSVEGWEAQYFGPGTRLLVL.